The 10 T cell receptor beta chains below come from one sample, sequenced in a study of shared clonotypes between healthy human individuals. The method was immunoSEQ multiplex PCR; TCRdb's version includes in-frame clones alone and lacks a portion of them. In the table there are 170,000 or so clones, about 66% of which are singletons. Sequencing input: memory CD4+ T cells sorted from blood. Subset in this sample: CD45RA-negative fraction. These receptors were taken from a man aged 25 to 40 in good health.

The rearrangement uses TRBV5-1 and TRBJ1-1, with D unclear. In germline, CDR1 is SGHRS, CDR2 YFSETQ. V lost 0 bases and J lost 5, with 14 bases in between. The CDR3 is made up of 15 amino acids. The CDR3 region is CASSLVYPDGTEAFF. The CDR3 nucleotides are TGCGCCAGCAGCTTGGTCTACCCGGATGGGACTGAAGCTTTCTTT.

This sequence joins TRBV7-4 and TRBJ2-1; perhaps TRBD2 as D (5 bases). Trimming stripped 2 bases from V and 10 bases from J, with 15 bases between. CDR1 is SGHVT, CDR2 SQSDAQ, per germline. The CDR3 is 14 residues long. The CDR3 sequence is CASSLLPSRGEQFF. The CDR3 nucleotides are TGTGCCAGCAGCTTACTTCCCTCTCGCGGGGAGCAGTTCTTC. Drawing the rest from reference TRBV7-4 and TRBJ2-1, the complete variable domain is GAGVSQSPRYKVAKRGRDVALRCDSISGHVTLYWYRQTLGQGSEVLTYSQSDAQRDKSGRPSGRFSAERPERSVSTLKIQRTEQGDSAVYLCASSLLPSRGEQFFGPGTRLTVL.

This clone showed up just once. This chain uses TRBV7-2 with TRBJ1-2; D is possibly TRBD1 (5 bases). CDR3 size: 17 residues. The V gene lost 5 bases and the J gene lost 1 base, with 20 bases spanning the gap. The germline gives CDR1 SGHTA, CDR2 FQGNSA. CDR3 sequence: CASSPRAGRTNNYGYTF. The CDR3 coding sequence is TGTGCCAGCAGCCCGAGAGCGGGGCGGACAAATAACTATGGCTACACCTTC.

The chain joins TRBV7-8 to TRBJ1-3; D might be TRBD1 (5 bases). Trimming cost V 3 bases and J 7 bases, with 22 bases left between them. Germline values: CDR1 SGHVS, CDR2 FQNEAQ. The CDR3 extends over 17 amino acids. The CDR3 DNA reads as TGTGCCAGCAGCTTTGGGGCCTCTACGGGGTTAGGGAACACCATATATTTT. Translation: CASSFGASTGLGNTIYF.

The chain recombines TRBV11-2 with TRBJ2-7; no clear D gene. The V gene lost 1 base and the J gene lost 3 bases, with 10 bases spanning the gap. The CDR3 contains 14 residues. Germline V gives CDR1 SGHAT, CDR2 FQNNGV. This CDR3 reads CASSLVARVYEQYF. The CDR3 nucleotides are TGTGCCAGCAGCTTAGTTGCAAGAGTCTACGAGCAGTACTTC.

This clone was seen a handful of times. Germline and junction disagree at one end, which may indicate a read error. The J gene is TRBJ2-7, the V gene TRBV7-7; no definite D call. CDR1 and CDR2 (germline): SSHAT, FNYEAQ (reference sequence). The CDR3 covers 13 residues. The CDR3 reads CASSLDTSYEQYF. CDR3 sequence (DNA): TGTGCTAGCAGTCTCGACACCTCCTACGAGCAGTACTTC. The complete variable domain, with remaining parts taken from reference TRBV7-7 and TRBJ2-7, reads GAGVSQSPRYKVTKRGQDVTLRCDPISSHATLYWYQQALGQGPEFLTYFNYEAQPDKSGLPSDRFSAERPEGSISTLTIQRTEQRDSAMYRCASSLDTSYEQYFGPGTRLTVT.

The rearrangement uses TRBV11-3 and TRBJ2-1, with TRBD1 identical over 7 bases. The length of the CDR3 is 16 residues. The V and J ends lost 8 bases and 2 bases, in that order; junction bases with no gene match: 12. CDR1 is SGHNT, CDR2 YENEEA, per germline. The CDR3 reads CASRPTGTAPYNEQFF. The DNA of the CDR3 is TGTGCCAGCCGACCGACCGGGACAGCCCCCTACAATGAGCAGTTCTTC.

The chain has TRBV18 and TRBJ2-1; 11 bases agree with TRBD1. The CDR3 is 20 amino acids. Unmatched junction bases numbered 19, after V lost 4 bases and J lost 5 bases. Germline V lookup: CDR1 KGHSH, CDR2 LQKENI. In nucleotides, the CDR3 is TGTGCCAGCTCACGCTTTTCCGGGACAGGGGGGTACCTTGAGAACAATGAGCAGTTCTTC. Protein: CASSRFSGTGGYLENNEQFF.

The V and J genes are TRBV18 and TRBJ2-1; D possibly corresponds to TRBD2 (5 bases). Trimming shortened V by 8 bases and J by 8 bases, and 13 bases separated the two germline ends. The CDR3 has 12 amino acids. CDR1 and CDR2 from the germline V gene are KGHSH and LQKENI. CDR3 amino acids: CASAPTGDEQFF. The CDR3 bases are TGTGCCAGCGCTCCCACCGGGGATGAGCAGTTCTTC. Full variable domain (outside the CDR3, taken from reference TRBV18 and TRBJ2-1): NAGVMQNPRHLVRRRGQEARLRCSPMKGHSHVYWYRQLPEEGLKFMVYLQKENIIDESGMPKERFSAEFPKEGPSILRIQQVVRGDSAAYFCASAPTGDEQFFGPGTRLTVL.

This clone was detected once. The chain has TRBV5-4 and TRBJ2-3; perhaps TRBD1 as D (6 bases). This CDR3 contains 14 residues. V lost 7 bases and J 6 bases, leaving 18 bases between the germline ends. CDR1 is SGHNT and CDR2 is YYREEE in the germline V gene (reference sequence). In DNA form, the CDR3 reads TGTGCCAGCCATACAGGGAAGCGGTCTGATACGCAGTATTTT. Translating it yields CASHTGKRSDTQYF.